These 10 T cell receptor beta chains were all obtained from the same sample, sequenced in a study of prognosis after radiotherapy for stage I lung cancer. Using two-round multiplex PCR, the authors amplified TCR beta CDR3 from genomic DNA. Amplification during the initial PCR round employed primers specific to each TRBV and TRBJ gene. Each CDR3 protein gets one entry after TCRdb re-called the multiplex PCR reads with MiXCR. The table has more than 12,000 distinct CDR3 sequences, roughly 31% seen once. Sequences were derived from PBMCs, sampled before or after stereotactic body radiation therapy (not recorded which). Receptors originate from a donor older than 45 with non-small cell lung cancer.

This clonotype was seen many times. V usage is TRBV6-1 and J usage is TRBJ2-2, with TRBD2 matching 12 bases. Germline V lookup: CDR1 MNHNS, CDR2 SASEGT. The CDR3 runs to 15 residues. V dropped 6 bases and J dropped 6; count of bases not matched to a gene: 5. CDR3 sequence reads: CASSARLAGAGELFF. Written as DNA, the CDR3 is TGTGCCAGCAGCGCAAGACTAGCGGGAGCCGGGGAGCTGTTTTTT.

This clonotype was counted many times. This may come from a read error, since a much larger clone is one base off. V is TRBV2 and J is TRBJ1-5; 7 positions match TRBD1. This CDR3 is 14 amino acids long. Per germline, CDR1 SNHLY and CDR2 FYNNEI. Trimming at V came to 8 bases and at J to 0 bases, leaving 4 bases not matched to a gene. CDR3 nucleotide sequence: TGTGCCAGCGGGACAGCAGATAGCAATCAGCCCCAGCATTTT. It yields the protein CASGTADSNQPQHF.

This clonotype was observed many times. The V gene is TRBV25-1, the J gene TRBJ2-5; D may match TRBD1 or TRBD2 (5 bases each). The germline CDR1 and CDR2 sequences are MGHDK and SYGVNS. CDR3 size: 14 residues. Trimming removed 5 bases at V and 3 bases at J, with 13 bases between. The CDR3 reads CASSLGVDKETQYF. The CDR3, as DNA: TGTGCCAGCAGTCTGGGGGTGGACAAAGAGACCCAGTACTTC.

By its share, this clonotype is medium-sized. The CDR3 is CSARLAGGLNKLGSYNEQFF. CDR3 in DNA: TGCAGTGCTAGACTAGCGGGAGGGCTAAACAAGTTAGGCTCCTACAATGAGCAGTTCTTC. The rearrangement uses TRBV20-1 and TRBJ2-1; TRBD2 agrees at 12 bases. This CDR3 has 20 amino acids. After removal of 2 bases from V and 0 bases from J, the junction contained 14 bases not matched to a gene. Germline CDR1 is DFQATT and CDR2 is SNEGSKA (reference sequence).

This clonotype showed up many times. The chain couples TRBV7-9 to TRBJ2-5; 7 bases agree with TRBD2. Looked up from germline, CDR1 is SEHNR and CDR2 is FQNEAQ (reference sequence). J was trimmed by 3 bases and V by 2 bases; bases with no gene match: 6. CDR3 size: 15 residues. CDR3 nucleotide sequence: TGTGCCAGCAGCTTACTCGCGGGAGTGAAAGAGACCCAGTACTTC. Its protein product is CASSLLAGVKETQYF.

The chain joins TRBV9 to TRBJ1-6; D remains unclear. The CDR3 sequence is 15 residues long. Germline V gene data show CDR1 as SGDLS and CDR2 as YYNGEE. Trimming left V 4 bases short and J 7 bases short, with 15 bases between. The CDR3 DNA reads TGTGCCAGCAGCTCCACTGGGAAGGACAATTCACCCCTCCACTTT. Its protein is CASSSTGKDNSPLHF. Variable domain in full (rest from reference TRBV9 and TRBJ1-6): DSGVTQTPKHLITATGQRVTLRCSPRSGDLSVYWYQQSLDQGLQFLIQYYNGEERAKGNILERFSAQQFPDLHSELNLSSLELGDSALYFCASSSTGKDNSPLHFGNGTRLTVT.

The chain joins TRBV12-3 or TRBV12-4 to TRBJ2-2; the D is unclear. There are 16 residues in the CDR3. The V end lost 8 bases, the J end lost 5 bases, and 21 bases lay between the germline ends. This CDR3 reads CASLKSGASSTGELFF. As DNA, the CDR3 is TGTGCCAGCTTAAAGTCGGGCGCTTCTTCAACCGGGGAGCTGTTTTTT.

On this clonotype: A far larger clone differs by one base, so this is likely a read error. The chain combines TRBV6-4 with TRBJ2-2; no clear D gene. The V and J ends lost 6 bases and 3 bases respectively, with 8 bases between them. The CDR3 runs to 13 residues. CDR1 is MRHNA, CDR2 SNTAGT, per germline. CDR3 residues: CASSNQDTGELFF. The CDR3 DNA reads TGTGCCAGCAGCAATCAAGACACCGGGGAGCTGTTTTTT.

This clonotype was detected only a few times. Since a far larger clone is one base different, this is likely a read error. The rearrangement uses TRBV7-9 and TRBJ1-1, with D uncertain. There are 12 residues in the CDR3. CDR1 is SEHNR and CDR2 is FQNEAQ in the germline V gene (reference sequence). The CDR3 here is CASSFPNTEVFF. CDR3 DNA sequence: TGTGCCAGCAGCTTCCCAAACACTGAAGTTTTCTTT.

This clonotype was observed many times. This sequence joins TRBV6-1 and TRBJ1-5; D not resolved. Germline CDR1 is MNHNS and CDR2 is SASEGT. CDR3 length: 15 amino acids. Between the trimmed V and J ends, which lost 1 base and 1 base, there was a span of 8 bases. CDR3 residues: CASSEVVWSNQPQHF. The CDR3 nucleotides read TGTGCCAGCAGTGAAGTGGTTTGGAGCAATCAGCCCCAGCATTTT.